This T cell receptor beta chain was identified in a study of T cell responses to AZD1222 COVID-19 vaccine. Notes on the study in general: None of the repertoires were sampled until the peak T cell response had passed. Regions 160-218 and 743-854 held dominance among vaccine-associated CD4 TCRs, which spanned spike. Reportedly, close to half of spike-specific TCRs are directed against unmutated variant regions.

On this clone itself: The antigen remains undetermined.

Trimming cost V 2 bases and J 5 bases, with 16 bases left between them. Germline CDR1 and CDR2: MNHEY and SVGEGT. The length of the CDR3 is 15 residues. Data came from immunoSEQ multiplex PCR; TCRdb stores just in-frame clones and leaves some out. This sample has more than 85,000 clones, with 80% to 90% found just once. The TCR originated in an adult in good health. V usage is TRBV6-2 or TRBV6-3 and J usage is TRBJ2-7; maybe TRBD2 (6 bases). Sequencing used peripheral blood, obtained on day 0 of AZD1222 vaccination. The CDR3 bases are TGTGCCAGCAGTTACGTGTGGGAGGAAGGCGACGAGCAGTACTTC. Translated, it gives CASSYVWEEGDEQYF.